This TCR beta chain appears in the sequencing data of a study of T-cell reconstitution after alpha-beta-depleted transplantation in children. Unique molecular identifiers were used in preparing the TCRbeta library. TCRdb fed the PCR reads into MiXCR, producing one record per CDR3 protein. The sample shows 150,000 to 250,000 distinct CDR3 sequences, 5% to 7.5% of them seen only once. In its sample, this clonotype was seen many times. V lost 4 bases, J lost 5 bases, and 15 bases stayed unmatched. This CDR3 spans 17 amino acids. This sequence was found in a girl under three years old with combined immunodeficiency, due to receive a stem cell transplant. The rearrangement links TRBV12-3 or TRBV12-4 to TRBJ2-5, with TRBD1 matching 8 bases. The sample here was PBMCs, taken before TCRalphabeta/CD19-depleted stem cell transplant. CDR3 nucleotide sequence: TGTGCCAGCAGTTCGCCCCCTGTGGACAGGGTCGTGGAGACCCAGTACTTC. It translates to CASSSPPVDRVVETQYF.